Given below is one T cell receptor beta chain in context. The antigen remains unidentified. From the RT-PCR reads, TCRdb called clonotypes with MiXCR, one entry per CDR3 protein. The data hold hundreds of thousands of distinct CDR3 sequences, with 15% to 20% observed a single time. The data were obtained in a study of response to subunit inactivated influenza vaccine. Notes on the study in general: Every seasonal influenza vaccination brings in few new T cells, the authors suggested.

Per germline, CDR1 SGHAT and CDR2 FQNNGV. The CDR3 length is 16 residues. V dropped 1 base and J dropped 3; count of bases not matched to a gene: 7. The chain carries TRBV11-2 and TRBJ2-3, with TRBD1 matching 7 bases. The origin of this receptor is a man in his fifties or sixties who received an inactivated influenza vaccine. This sample comprised PBMCs from blood, obtained less than 6 days after vaccination. CDR3 coding DNA: TGTGCCAGCAGCTTAGGAAGACAGGGAATAACAGATACGCAGTATTTT. Translation gives CASSLGRQGITDTQYF.